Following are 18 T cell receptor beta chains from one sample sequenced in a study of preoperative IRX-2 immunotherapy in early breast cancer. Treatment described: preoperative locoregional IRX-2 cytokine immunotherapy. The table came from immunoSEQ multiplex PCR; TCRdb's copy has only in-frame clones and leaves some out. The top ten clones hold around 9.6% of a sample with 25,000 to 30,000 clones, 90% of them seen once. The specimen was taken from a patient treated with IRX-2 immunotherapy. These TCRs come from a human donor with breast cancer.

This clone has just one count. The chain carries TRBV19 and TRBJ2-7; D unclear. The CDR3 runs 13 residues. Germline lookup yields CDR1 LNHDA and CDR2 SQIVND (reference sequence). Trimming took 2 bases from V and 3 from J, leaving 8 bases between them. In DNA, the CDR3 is TGTGCCAGTAGTATACGAGACTTCTACGAGCAGTACTTC. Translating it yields CASSIRDFYEQYF.

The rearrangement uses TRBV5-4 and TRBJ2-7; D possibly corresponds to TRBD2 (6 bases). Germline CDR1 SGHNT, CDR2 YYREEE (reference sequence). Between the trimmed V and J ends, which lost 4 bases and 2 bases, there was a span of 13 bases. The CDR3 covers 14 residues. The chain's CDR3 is CASSPAGRPYEQYF. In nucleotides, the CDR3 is TGTGCCAGCAGCCCCGCGGGGCGGCCCTACGAGCAGTACTTC.

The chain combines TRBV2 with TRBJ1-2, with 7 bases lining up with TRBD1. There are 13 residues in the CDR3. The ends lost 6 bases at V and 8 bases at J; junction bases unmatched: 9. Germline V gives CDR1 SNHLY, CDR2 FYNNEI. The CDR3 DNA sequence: TGTGCCAGCAGAGTAGAGGGGGCGGGCGGCTACACCTTC. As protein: CASRVEGAGGYTF.

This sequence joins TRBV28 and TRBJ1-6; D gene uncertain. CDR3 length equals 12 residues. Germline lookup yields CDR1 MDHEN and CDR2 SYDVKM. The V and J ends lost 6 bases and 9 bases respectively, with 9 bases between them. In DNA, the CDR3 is TGTGCCAGCAGGAGTGATCGTTCACCCCTCCACTTT. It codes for CASRSDRSPLHF.

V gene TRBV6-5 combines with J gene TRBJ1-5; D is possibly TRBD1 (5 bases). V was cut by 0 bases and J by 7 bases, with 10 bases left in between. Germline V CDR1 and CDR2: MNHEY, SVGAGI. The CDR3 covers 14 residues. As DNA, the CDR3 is TGTGCCAGCAGTTACTCGCGGGAGGGGCAGCCCCAGCATTTT. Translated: CASSYSREGQPQHF.

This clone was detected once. CDR3 in amino acids: CASSYRSGNQPQHF. The CDR3 DNA follows: TGTGCCAGCAGTTACAGGTCAGGGAATCAGCCCCAGCATTTT. The rearrangement uses TRBV6-6 and TRBJ1-5, with D possibly matching TRBD1 (5 bases). Germline V gene sequence: CDR1 MNHNY, CDR2 SVGAGI (reference sequence). Trimming took off 2 bases at V and 4 bases at J, with 9 bases between the two ends. This CDR3 region has 14 residues.

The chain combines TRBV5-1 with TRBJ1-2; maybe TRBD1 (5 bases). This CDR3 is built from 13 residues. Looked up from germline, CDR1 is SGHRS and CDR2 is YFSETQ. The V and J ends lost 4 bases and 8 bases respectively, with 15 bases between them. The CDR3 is CASSDPTGGGYTF. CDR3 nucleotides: TGCGCCAGCAGCGACCCTACAGGAGGCGGCTACACCTTC.

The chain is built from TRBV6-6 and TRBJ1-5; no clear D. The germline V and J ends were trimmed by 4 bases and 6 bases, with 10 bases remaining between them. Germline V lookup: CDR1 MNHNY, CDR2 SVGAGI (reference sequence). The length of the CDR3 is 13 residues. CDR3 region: CASSSGFRQPQHF. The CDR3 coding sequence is TGTGCCAGCAGTTCCGGGTTTCGTCAGCCCCAGCATTTT.

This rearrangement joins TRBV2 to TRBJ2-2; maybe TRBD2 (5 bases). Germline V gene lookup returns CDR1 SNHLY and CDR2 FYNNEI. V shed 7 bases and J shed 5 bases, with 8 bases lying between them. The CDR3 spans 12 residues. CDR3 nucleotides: TGTGCCAGCACCCGGGGTACCGGGGAGCTGTTTTTT. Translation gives CASTRGTGELFF. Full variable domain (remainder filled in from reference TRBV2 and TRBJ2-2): EPEVTQTPSHQVTQMGQEVILRCVPISNHLYFYWYRQILGQKVEFLVSFYNNEISEKSEIFDDQFSVERPDGSNFTLKIRSTKLEDSAMYFCASTRGTGELFFGEGSRLTVL.

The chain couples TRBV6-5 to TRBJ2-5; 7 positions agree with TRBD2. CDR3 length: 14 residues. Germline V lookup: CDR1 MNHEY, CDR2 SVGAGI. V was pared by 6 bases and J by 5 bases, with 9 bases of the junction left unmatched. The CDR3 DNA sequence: TGTGCCAGCAGAATGGGGGGGAGTGGGGAGACCCAGTACTTC. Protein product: CASRMGGSGETQYF.

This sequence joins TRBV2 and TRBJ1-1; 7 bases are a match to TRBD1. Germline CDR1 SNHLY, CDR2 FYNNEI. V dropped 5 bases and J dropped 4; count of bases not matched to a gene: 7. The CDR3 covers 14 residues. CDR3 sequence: CASSTRQGSTEAFF. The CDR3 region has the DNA TGTGCCAGCAGTACCCGACAGGGATCCACTGAAGCTTTCTTT.

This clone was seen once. For the CDR3, the DNA is TGTGCCAGCAGTCCCGGGACGGACACTGAAGCTTTCTTT. Its translation is CASSPGTDTEAFF. This rearrangement joins TRBV28 to TRBJ1-1; TRBD1 might be the D (5 bases). V was clipped by 5 bases and J by 3 bases, with 10 bases between them. The length of the CDR3 is 13 residues. Germline CDR1 reads MDHEN; CDR2 reads SYDVKM.

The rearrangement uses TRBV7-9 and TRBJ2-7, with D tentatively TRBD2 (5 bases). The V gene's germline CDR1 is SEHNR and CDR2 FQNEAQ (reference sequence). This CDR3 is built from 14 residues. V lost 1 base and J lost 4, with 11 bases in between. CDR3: CASSLGTGKYEQYF. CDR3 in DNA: TGTGCCAGCAGCTTAGGGACGGGGAAGTACGAGCAGTACTTC.

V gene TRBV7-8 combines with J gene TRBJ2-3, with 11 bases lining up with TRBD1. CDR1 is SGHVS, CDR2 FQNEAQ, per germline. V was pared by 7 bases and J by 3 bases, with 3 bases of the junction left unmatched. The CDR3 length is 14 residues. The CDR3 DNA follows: TGTGCCAGCACCGGGGACAGGGGGACAGATACGCAGTATTTT. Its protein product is CASTGDRGTDTQYF.

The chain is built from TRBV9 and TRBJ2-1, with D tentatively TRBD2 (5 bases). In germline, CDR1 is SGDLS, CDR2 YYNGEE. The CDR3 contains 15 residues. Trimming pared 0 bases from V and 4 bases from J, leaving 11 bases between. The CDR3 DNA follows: TGTGCCAGCAGCGTAGACAGCGGCGCATACAATGAGCAGTTCTTC. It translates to CASSVDSGAYNEQFF.

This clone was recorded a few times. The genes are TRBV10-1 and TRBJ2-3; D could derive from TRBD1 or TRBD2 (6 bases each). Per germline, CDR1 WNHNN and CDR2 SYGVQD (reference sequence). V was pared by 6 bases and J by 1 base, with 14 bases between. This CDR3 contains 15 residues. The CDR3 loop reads CASSLTGGGTDTQYF. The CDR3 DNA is TGCGCCAGCAGCCTGACAGGAGGGGGCACAGATACGCAGTATTTT.

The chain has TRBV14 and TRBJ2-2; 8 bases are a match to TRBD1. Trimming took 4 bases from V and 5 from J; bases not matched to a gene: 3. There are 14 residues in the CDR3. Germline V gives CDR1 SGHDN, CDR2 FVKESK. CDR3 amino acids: CASSLRQGTGELFF. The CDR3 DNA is TGTGCCAGCAGCCTGCGACAGGGGACCGGGGAGCTGTTTTTT.

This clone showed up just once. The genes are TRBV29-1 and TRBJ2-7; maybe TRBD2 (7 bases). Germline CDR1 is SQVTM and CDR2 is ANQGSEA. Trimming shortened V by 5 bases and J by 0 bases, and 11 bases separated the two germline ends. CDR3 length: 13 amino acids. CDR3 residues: CSVRGAVSYEQYF. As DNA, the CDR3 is TGCAGCGTTCGGGGGGCCGTCTCCTACGAGCAGTACTTC.